This section outlines one TCR beta chain sequence together with its context. This entry comes from a study of blood T cell repertoires in COVID-19. Across the study: Italy, Spain and the United States were the sources of the convalescent and acute COVID-19 samples. T cells, B-cell-depleted T cells, or PBMCs provided the cDNA or gDNA that served as material.

The repertoire was sequenced with immunoSEQ multiplex PCR; TCRdb's copy has only in-frame clones and lacks some. The top ten hold under 2.5% of the sample, which has fewer than 500,000 clones, roughly nine tenths seen once. CDR1 and CDR2 from the germline V gene are SGHRS and YFSETQ. The CDR3 has 17 amino acids. Trimming took off 3 bases at V and 0 bases at J, with 16 bases between the two ends. Recruits, aged roughly 18 to 95 years, lived in some 25 US areas. Participants' reported clinical history set cohort assignment. This receptor was identified in a young woman with acute COVID-19. Sequencing was carried out using PBMCs or T cells enriched from blood (not recorded which). The J gene is TRBJ1-3, the V gene TRBV5-1; the D is unclear. This chain's CDR3 is CASSSAQAGSSGNTIYF. CDR3 in DNA: TGCGCCAGCAGCTCGGCCCAAGCTGGGAGCTCTGGAAACACCATATATTTT.